A single sample is the source of the 21 T cell receptor beta chains below, sequenced in a study of CD8+CD57+ T cells in acquired aplastic anemia. Whoever was chosen for sequencing had shown CD8+CD57+ cell expansion by flow cytometry. Both TCR beta VDJ combination and CDR3 sequence profiling were carried out. Genomic DNA was the template for this profiling. From the reads, TCRdb called clonotypes with MiXCR, one entry per CDR3 protein. The table includes approximately 470,000 distinct CDR3 sequences, approximately 32% detected once. What was sequenced was sorted CD4+, CD8+, or CD8+CD57+ T cells (not recorded which) from PBMCs. These receptors were taken from a human donor with aplastic anemia.

The chain combines TRBV12-3 or TRBV12-4 with TRBJ1-6; TRBD1 matches 10 bases. The V and J ends lost 7 bases and 6 bases, in that order; junction bases with no gene match: 6. The CDR3 sequence is 15 residues long. CDR3 protein: CASTVTGGFNSPLHF. CDR3 in DNA: TGTGCCAGCACCGTGACAGGGGGCTTTAATTCACCCCTCCACTTT.

The chain is built from TRBV7-6 and TRBJ1-4; TRBD1 is a possible D gene (6 bases). The CDR3 covers 14 residues. The V gene lost 5 bases and the J gene lost 8 bases, with 15 bases spanning the gap. Looked up from germline, CDR1 is SGHVS and CDR2 is FNYEAQ. CDR3: CASSLGQGWEKLFF. The CDR3 bases are TGTGCCAGCAGCCTTGGCCAGGGGTGGGAAAAACTGTTTTTT.

This clonotype was seen more than once but under ten times. The rearrangement uses TRBV6-1 and TRBJ2-7; D call uncertain. The germline CDR1 and CDR2 sequences are MNHNS and SASEGT. The CDR3 runs 12 residues. V lost 4 bases, J lost 6 bases, and 10 bases lay in between. The CDR3 DNA reads TGTGCCAGCAGTGTGCCGGTTGGCGAGCAGTACTTC. Its translation is CASSVPVGEQYF.

This clonotype was seen more than once but under ten times. A single base separates this from a much larger clone, so it may be a read error. V gene TRBV2 combines with J gene TRBJ2-3; D gene uncertain. This CDR3 region has 10 residues. CDR1 is SNHLY, CDR2 FYNNEI, per germline. CDR3 region: CVSTLDTQYF. CDR3 in DNA: TGTGTCAGCACCTTAGATACGCAGTATTTT.

The chain uses TRBV2 and TRBJ2-5, with TRBD1 matching over 7 bases. The V segment lost 6 bases and the J segment 2 bases; nucleotides outside the gene matches: 12. Germline-derived CDR1 and CDR2 are SNHLY and FYNNEI. The CDR3 contains 16 residues. The CDR3 loop is CASRPNRGVGQETQYF. CDR3 DNA sequence: TGTGCCAGCAGACCCAACAGGGGAGTAGGACAAGAGACCCAGTACTTC.

The chain uses TRBV25-1 and TRBJ1-2; 10 bases fit TRBD1. CDR3 size: 15 residues. CDR1 and CDR2 from the germline V gene are MGHDK and SYGVNS. V gave up 5 bases and J gave up 7 bases; unmatched junction bases: 10. DNA of the CDR3: TGTGCCAGCAGTCAAACCGGGACAGGGGTGAGTGGCTACACCTTC. Its protein is CASSQTGTGVSGYTF.

This clonotype showed up just a few times. The chain combines TRBV20-1 with TRBJ2-2; D possibly corresponds to TRBD1 (6 bases). Trimming took off 3 bases at V and 5 bases at J, with 10 bases between the two ends. This CDR3 contains 13 residues. Germline V CDR1 and CDR2: DFQATT, SNEGSKA (reference sequence). DNA for the CDR3: TGCAGTGCTAGTTGGGGGCGAACCGGGGAGCTGTTTTTT. Translated, it gives CSASWGRTGELFF.

The gene calls are TRBV25-1 and TRBJ1-6, with 7 bases aligning to TRBD1. Germline values: CDR1 MGHDK, CDR2 SYGVNS. There are 17 residues in the CDR3. With V trimmed by 6 bases and J by 6 bases, 14 bases remained unmatched. The chain's CDR3 is CASSHGADRDFNSPLHF. DNA of the CDR3: TGTGCCAGCAGCCATGGGGCCGACAGGGACTTTAATTCACCCCTCCACTTT. The whole variable domain, remainder taken from reference TRBV25-1 and TRBJ1-6, is EADIYQTPRYLVIGTGKKITLECSQTMGHDKMYWYQQDPGMELHLIHYSYGVNSTEKGDLSSESTVSRIRTEHFPLTLESARPSHTSQYLCASSHGADRDFNSPLHFGNGTRLTVT.

This clonotype has a count of ten or more. This chain joins TRBV19 and TRBJ1-1, with unresolved D. V lost 1 base and J 0 bases, leaving 9 bases between the germline ends. The CDR3 has 15 amino acids. CDR1 and CDR2 from the germline V gene are LNHDA and SQIVND (reference sequence). For the CDR3, the DNA is TGTGCCAGTAGTATAGTGGGAGCTTTGAACACTGAAGCTTTCTTT. It encodes CASSIVGALNTEAFF. Together with reference TRBV19 and TRBJ1-1, the CDR3 gives the full variable domain: DGGITQSPKYLFRKEGQNVTLSCEQNLNHDAMYWYRQDPGQGLRLIYYSQIVNDFQKGDIAEGYSVSREKKESFPLTVTSAQKNPTAFYLCASSIVGALNTEAFFGQGTRLTVV.

This clonotype was detected a few times. The chain combines TRBV12-3 or TRBV12-4 with TRBJ1-1; no clear D. V lost 10 bases to trimming and J lost 1 base, with 22 bases between them. CDR3 length: 16 amino acids. The CDR3 region has the DNA TGTGCCACCGCTAGATTCCTGAACCTACCGAACACTGAAGCTTTCTTT. Translation: CATARFLNLPNTEAFF.

The genes are TRBV6-2 or TRBV6-3 and TRBJ2-3; D may match TRBD1 or TRBD2 (5 bases each). This CDR3 has 13 amino acids. The germline V and J ends were trimmed by 2 bases and 7 bases, with 10 bases remaining between them. In germline, CDR1 is MNHEY, CDR2 SVGEGT. The CDR3 nucleotides are TGTGCCAGCAGTTACCGGGGCAGGAATACGCAGTATTTT. Translated: CASSYRGRNTQYF.

As concerns this clonotype: This could be a read error, since a much larger clone is one nucleotide away. The J gene is TRBJ1-2, the V gene TRBV11-2; D gene unclear. V lost 0 bases and J 8 bases, leaving 13 bases between the germline ends. Germline V gene data show CDR1 as SGHAT and CDR2 as FQNNGV. CDR3 length: 14 residues. CDR3 residues: CASSLERGIRGYTF. The CDR3 nucleotides are TGTGCCAGCAGCTTAGAGCGCGGCATAAGGGGCTACACCTTC.

This chain joins TRBV5-6 and TRBJ2-3, with 7 nucleotides matching TRBD2. Germline assignment: CDR1 SGHDT and CDR2 YYEEEE. V shed 4 bases and J 3 bases; nucleotides not matched to a gene: 5. The CDR3 totals 14 residues. CDR3 bases: TGTGCCAGCAGCGAGGGACTACTTACAGATACGCAGTATTTT. Protein: CASSEGLLTDTQYF.

The V call is TRBV2, the J call TRBJ2-1, with D uncertain. The CDR3 loop spans 14 amino acids. Germline CDR1 and CDR2: SNHLY and FYNNEI. Between the trimmed V and J ends, which lost 0 bases and 6 bases, there was a span of 9 bases. The CDR3 DNA reads as TGTGCCAGCAGTGAAGCTGTAGTCTCCAATGAGCAGTTCTTC. Translating gives CASSEAVVSNEQFF.

This clonotype was counted many times. The chain combines TRBV7-6 with TRBJ2-7, with 9 bases aligning to TRBD1. Trimming at V came to 5 bases and at J to 0 bases, leaving 8 bases not matched to a gene. The CDR3 has 16 residues. The germline gives CDR1 SGHVS, CDR2 FNYEAQ. CDR3 amino acids: CASSTQDRGSSYEQYF. CDR3 in DNA: TGTGCCAGCAGCACGCAAGACAGGGGGTCCTCCTACGAGCAGTACTTC.

This clonotype has only one observation. The chain combines TRBV7-2 with TRBJ1-1, with a tentative D call TRBD1 (6 bases). The length of the CDR3 is 14 residues. From germline, CDR1 is SGHTA and CDR2 FQGNSA. Trimming shortened V by 3 bases and J by 5 bases, and 13 bases separated the two germline ends. CDR3 in amino acids: CASSFKGGGTEAFF. CDR3 DNA: TGTGCCAGCAGCTTCAAGGGGGGAGGGACTGAAGCTTTCTTT.

V and J are TRBV3-1 and TRBJ1-1; maybe TRBD1 (6 bases). V lost 8 bases and J lost 0, with 7 bases in between. Germline CDR1 and CDR2: LGHDT and YNNKEL (reference sequence). This CDR3 is built from 12 residues. DNA of the CDR3: TGTGCCAGCGGACAGCTGAACACTGAAGCTTTCTTT. Amino acid sequence: CASGQLNTEAFF. The full variable domain, its missing parts supplied by reference TRBV3-1 and TRBJ1-1, is DTAVSQTPKYLVTQMGNDKSIKCEQNLGHDTMYWYKQDSKKFLKIMFSYNNKELIINETVPNRFSPKSPDKAHLNLHINSLELGDSAVYFCASGQLNTEAFFGQGTRLTVV.

The chain joins TRBV5-1 to TRBJ2-7; D possibly matches TRBD1 or TRBD2 (6 bases each). Germline V gives CDR1 SGHRS, CDR2 YFSETQ. V lost 2 bases to trimming and J lost 6 bases, with 18 bases between them. This CDR3 contains 15 residues. This CDR3 reads CASSFEGGSTCEQYF. CDR3 coding DNA: TGCGCCAGCAGCTTTGAGGGGGGTTCTACTTGCGAGCAGTACTTC.

Ten or more counts support this clonotype. V and J are TRBV2 and TRBJ2-5; D might be TRBD2 (6 bases). CDR3 size: 14 residues. V was shortened by 7 bases and J by 5 bases, with 17 bases between the two germline ends. The germline gives CDR1 SNHLY, CDR2 FYNNEI. The CDR3 DNA is TGTGCCAGCAAAGTGTCGCGGGGTGAGGAGACCCAGTACTTC. This gives the protein CASKVSRGEETQYF. Drawing the rest from reference TRBV2 and TRBJ2-5, the complete variable domain is EPEVTQTPSHQVTQMGQEVILRCVPISNHLYFYWYRQILGQKVEFLVSFYNNEISEKSEIFDDQFSVERPDGSNFTLKIRSTKLEDSAMYFCASKVSRGEETQYFGPGTRLLVL.

This clonotype is a singleton in its sample. Lacking the conserved final phenylalanine or tryptophan, this CDR3 likely reflects a read error. This sequence joins TRBV30 and TRBJ2-7; possibly TRBD1 for D (6 bases). CDR1 and CDR2 from the germline V gene are GTSNPN and SVGIG (reference sequence). V lost 5 bases, J lost 2 bases, and 16 bases lay in between. The CDR3 sequence is 14 residues long. The CDR3 sequence is CAWGIGGTAYEQYL. The CDR3 nucleotides read TGTGCCTGGGGGATAGGGGGAACGGCCTACGAGCAGTACCTC.

The genes are TRBV20-1 and TRBJ2-4; 10 bases fit TRBD1. Germline CDR1 reads DFQATT; CDR2 reads SNEGSKA (reference sequence). V trimming: 5 bases; J trimming: 7 bases; junction bases outside the gene matches: 11. The CDR3 is 15 residues long. The CDR3 bases are TGCAGTGCTGGAAAAGGGACAGGGGATGGGAACATTCAGTACTTC. Its translation is CSAGKGTGDGNIQYF.